These T cell receptor beta chains were read from a single sample in a study of cytomegalovirus exposure and HLA in healthy donors. The repertoire was sequenced with immunoSEQ multiplex PCR; TCRdb's copy has only in-frame clones and lacks some. The table shows tens of thousands of clones, with around 68% occurring only once. Sequencing was carried out using PBMCs. The receptors stem from a woman aged 25-40 years in good health and CMV-seronegative. Both conserved end residues are part of each CDR3. Each record gives: clone size, D gene, V gene, J gene, CDR3 protein, CDR3 DNA. D genes are given only for firm matches. A clone size is listed for some rows: how often the clone was seen (once, few, many), or a class if it is expanded.

clone_size: NA
d_call: NA
v_call: TRBV30
j_call: TRBJ2-5
cdr3_aa: CAWSVGHVGVETQYF
cdr3_nt: TGTGCCTGGAGTGTAGGGCACGTAGGGGTAGAGACCCAGTACTTC

clone_size: few
d_call: TRBD1
v_call: TRBV7-9
j_call: TRBJ2-2
cdr3_aa: CATTGGASRQGGELFF
cdr3_nt: TGTGCCACGACAGGGGGCGCATCCCGTCAAGGCGGGGAGCTGTTTTTT

clone_size: NA
d_call: TRBD2
v_call: TRBV7-2
j_call: TRBJ2-7
cdr3_aa: CASSPGLAVYEQYF
cdr3_nt: TGTGCCAGCAGCCCGGGACTAGCGGTCTACGAGCAGTACTTC

clone_size: NA
d_call: NA
v_call: TRBV2
j_call: TRBJ2-3
cdr3_aa: CASSAGPTDTQYF
cdr3_nt: TGTGCCAGCAGCGCTGGGCCCACAGATACGCAGTATTTT

clone_size: NA
d_call: TRBD1
v_call: TRBV4-2
j_call: TRBJ2-7
cdr3_aa: CASSQDPGTGVPDEQYF
cdr3_nt: TGTGCCAGCAGCCAAGATCCCGGGACAGGGGTACCTGACGAGCAGTACTTC

clone_size: once
d_call: NA
v_call: TRBV5-8
j_call: TRBJ2-5
cdr3_aa: CASSFGRPRETQYF
cdr3_nt: TGTGCCAGCAGCTTCGGCAGGCCCCGGGAGACCCAGTACTTC

clone_size: few
d_call: NA
v_call: TRBV4-1
j_call: TRBJ1-6
cdr3_aa: CASSQVRDSPLHF
cdr3_nt: TGCGCCAGCAGCCAAGTGAGGGATTCACCCCTCCACTTT

clone_size: NA
d_call: NA
v_call: TRBV27
j_call: TRBJ1-1
cdr3_aa: CASSTQTRGIYTEAFF
cdr3_nt: TGTGCCAGCTCGACGCAAACAAGGGGGATTTACACTGAAGCTTTCTTT

clone_size: NA
d_call: TRBD2
v_call: TRBV27
j_call: TRBJ2-3
cdr3_aa: CASSLLAGGYTQYF
cdr3_nt: TGTGCCAGCAGTTTATTGGCGGGGGGATATACGCAGTATTTT

clone_size: NA
d_call: TRBD1
v_call: TRBV5-6
j_call: TRBJ2-6
cdr3_aa: CASRTTPGQGGSGANVLTF
cdr3_nt: TGTGCCAGCAGAACCACCCCGGGACAGGGGGGTTCTGGGGCCAACGTCCTGACTTTC

clone_size: NA
d_call: NA
v_call: TRBV9
j_call: TRBJ2-7
cdr3_aa: CASSPRDTPYEQYF
cdr3_nt: TGTGCCAGCAGCCCCCGGGACACCCCCTACGAGCAGTACTTC

clone_size: NA
d_call: TRBD2
v_call: TRBV9
j_call: TRBJ2-7
cdr3_aa: CASSTRTSGIYEQYF
cdr3_nt: TGTGCCAGCAGCACCCGGACTAGCGGAATTTACGAGCAGTACTTC

clone_size: NA
d_call: NA
v_call: TRBV5-4
j_call: TRBJ2-7
cdr3_aa: CASSFGPSSYEQYF
cdr3_nt: TGTGCCAGCAGCTTTGGCCCTAGCTCCTACGAGCAGTACTTC

clone_size: NA
d_call: NA
v_call: TRBV7-5
j_call: TRBJ2-6
cdr3_aa: CVRATGRLLSGANVLTF
cdr3_nt: TGTGTCAGGGCGACAGGGAGGCTCCTCTCTGGGGCCAACGTCCTGACTTTC

clone_size: few
d_call: NA
v_call: TRBV6-1
j_call: TRBJ1-5
cdr3_aa: CASSSTGNQPQHF
cdr3_nt: TGTGCCAGCAGCTCCACAGGTAATCAGCCCCAGCATTTT

clone_size: NA
d_call: TRBD1
v_call: TRBV7-9
j_call: TRBJ2-3
cdr3_aa: CASSSRQGTTDTQYF
cdr3_nt: TGTGCCAGCAGCTCAAGACAGGGGACCACAGATACGCAGTATTTT

clone_size: few
d_call: NA
v_call: TRBV6-4
j_call: TRBJ2-1
cdr3_aa: CASSDSSSASYNEQFF
cdr3_nt: TGTGCCAGCAGTGACTCTTCTAGCGCCTCCTACAATGAGCAGTTCTTC